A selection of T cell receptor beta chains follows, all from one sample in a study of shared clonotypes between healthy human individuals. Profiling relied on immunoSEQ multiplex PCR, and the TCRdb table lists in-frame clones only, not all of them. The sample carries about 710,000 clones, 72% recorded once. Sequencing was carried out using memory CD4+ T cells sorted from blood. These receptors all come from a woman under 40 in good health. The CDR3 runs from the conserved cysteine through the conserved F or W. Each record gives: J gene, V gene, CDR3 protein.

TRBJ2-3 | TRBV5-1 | CASSSGTSGRDTQYF
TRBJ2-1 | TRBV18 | CASSPTSGSFNEQFF
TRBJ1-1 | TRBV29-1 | CSVAIRVGKTFF
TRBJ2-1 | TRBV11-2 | CASSLEDQPGMKQFF
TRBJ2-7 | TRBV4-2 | CASSQDWLGTREQYF
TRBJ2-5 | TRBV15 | CATSRAGLASETQYF
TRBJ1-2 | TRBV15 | CATSRDVENYGYTF
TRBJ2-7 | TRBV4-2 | CASSLEAGRGYEQYF
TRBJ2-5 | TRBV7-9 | CASSAGAGGETQYF
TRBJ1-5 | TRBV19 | CASRGPGYGGNQPQHF
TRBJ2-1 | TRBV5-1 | CASIPTAGGSYEQFF
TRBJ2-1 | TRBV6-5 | CASRDPGRLYNEQFF
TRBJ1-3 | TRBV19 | CASTIGTAGNTIYF
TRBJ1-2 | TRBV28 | CASSSSPQVNYGYTF
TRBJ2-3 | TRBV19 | CASIDRFTDTQYF
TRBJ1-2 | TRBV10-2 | CASSEVVRNYGYTF
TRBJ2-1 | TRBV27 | CASSRPDYSSYNEQFF
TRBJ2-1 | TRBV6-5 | CASSLGATSGDVEQFF
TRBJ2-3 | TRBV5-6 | CASSLGPASTDTQYF
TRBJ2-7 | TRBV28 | CASSFGGSYEQYF